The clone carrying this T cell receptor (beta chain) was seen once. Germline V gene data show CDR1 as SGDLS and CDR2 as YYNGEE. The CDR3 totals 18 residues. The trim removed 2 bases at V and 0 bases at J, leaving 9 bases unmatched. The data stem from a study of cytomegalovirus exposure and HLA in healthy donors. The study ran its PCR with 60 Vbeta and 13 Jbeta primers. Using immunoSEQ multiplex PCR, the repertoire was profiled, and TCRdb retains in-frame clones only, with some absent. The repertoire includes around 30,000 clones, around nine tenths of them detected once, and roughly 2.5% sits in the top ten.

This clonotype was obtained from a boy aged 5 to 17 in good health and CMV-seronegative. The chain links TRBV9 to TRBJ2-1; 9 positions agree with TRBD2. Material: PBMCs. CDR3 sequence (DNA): TGTGCCAGCAGCGTGGCCAGCGGGGGGCCTTTCTCCTACAATGAGCAGTTCTTC. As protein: CASSVASGGPFSYNEQFF.